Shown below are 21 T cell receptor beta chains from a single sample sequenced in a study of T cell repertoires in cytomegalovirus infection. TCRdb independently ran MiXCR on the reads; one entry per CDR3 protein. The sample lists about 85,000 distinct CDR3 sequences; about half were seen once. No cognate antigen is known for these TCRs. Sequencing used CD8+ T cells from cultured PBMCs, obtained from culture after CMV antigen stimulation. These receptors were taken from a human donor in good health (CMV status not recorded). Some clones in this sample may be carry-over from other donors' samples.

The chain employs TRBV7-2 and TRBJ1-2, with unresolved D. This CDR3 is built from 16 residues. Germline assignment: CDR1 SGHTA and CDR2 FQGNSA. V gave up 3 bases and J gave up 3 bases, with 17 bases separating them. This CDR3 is CASSLMTQWRDYGYTF. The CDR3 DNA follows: TGTGCCAGCAGCTTGATGACCCAATGGAGGGACTATGGCTACACCTTC.

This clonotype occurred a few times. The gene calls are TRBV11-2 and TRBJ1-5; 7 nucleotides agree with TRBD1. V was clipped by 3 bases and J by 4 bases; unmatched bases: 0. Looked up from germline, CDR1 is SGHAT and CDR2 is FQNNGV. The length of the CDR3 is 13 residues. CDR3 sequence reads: CASSLGQNQPQHF. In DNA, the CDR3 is TGTGCCAGCAGCTTGGGACAGAATCAGCCCCAGCATTTT. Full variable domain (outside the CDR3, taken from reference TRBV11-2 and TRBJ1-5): EAGVAQSPRYKIIEKRQSVAFWCNPISGHATLYWYQQILGQGPKLLIQFQNNGVVDDSQLPKDRFSAERLKGVDSTLKIQPAKLEDSAVYLCASSLGQNQPQHFGDGTRLSIL.

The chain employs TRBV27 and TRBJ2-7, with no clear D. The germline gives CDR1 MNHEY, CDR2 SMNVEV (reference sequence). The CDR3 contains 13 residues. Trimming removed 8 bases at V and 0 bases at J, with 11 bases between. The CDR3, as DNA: TGTGCCAGCCGGGCCGAAAGCTCCTACGAGCAGTACTTC. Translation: CASRAESSYEQYF.

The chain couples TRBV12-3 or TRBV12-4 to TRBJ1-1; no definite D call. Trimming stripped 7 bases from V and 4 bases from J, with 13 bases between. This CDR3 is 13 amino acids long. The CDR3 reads CASTGDGSTEAFF. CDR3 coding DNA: TGTGCCAGCACCGGCGACGGGAGCACTGAAGCTTTCTTT.

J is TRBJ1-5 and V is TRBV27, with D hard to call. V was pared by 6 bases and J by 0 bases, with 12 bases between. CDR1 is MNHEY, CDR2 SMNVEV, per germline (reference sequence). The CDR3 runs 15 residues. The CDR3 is CASRSSWVSNQPQHF. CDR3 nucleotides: TGTGCCAGCAGGAGTTCTTGGGTTAGCAATCAGCCCCAGCATTTT.

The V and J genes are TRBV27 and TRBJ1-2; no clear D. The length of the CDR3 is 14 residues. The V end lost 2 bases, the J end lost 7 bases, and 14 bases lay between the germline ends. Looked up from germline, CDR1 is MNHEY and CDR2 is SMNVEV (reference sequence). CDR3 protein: CASSLRRGSIGYTF. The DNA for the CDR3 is TGTGCCAGCAGTTTAAGGCGAGGTAGTATTGGCTACACCTTC.

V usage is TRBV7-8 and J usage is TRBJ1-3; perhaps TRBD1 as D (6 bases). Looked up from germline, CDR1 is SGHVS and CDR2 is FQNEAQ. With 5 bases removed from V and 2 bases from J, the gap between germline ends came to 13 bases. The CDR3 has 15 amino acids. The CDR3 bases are TGTGCCAGCAGCACGGACAGTTTTACTGGAAACACCATATATTTT. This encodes CASSTDSFTGNTIYF.

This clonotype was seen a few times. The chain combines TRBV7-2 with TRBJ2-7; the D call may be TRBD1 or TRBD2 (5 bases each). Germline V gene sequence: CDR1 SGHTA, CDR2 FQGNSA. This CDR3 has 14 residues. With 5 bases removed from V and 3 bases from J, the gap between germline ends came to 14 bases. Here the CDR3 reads CASSPRGGIYEQYF. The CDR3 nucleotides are TGTGCCAGCAGCCCTCGTGGGGGAATCTACGAGCAGTACTTC.

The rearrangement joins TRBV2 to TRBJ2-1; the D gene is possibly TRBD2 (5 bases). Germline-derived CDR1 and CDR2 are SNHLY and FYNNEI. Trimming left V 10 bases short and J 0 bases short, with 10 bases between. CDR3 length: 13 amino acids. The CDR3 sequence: CATGDSSYNEQFF. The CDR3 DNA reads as TGTGCCACCGGGGATAGCTCCTACAATGAGCAGTTCTTC.

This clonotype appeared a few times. CDR3 coding DNA: TGTGCCAGCAGTTTAGAAGGGACTAGCGGGGGGGTTGGTCCCCTCTACAATGAGCAGTTCTTC. Translating it yields CASSLEGTSGGVGPLYNEQFF. V gene TRBV12-3 or TRBV12-4 combines with J gene TRBJ2-1, with 16 bases matching TRBD2. The CDR3 has 21 residues. The J segment lost 3 bases and the V segment lost 1 base, leaving 12 bases of the junction unmatched.

Here the CDR3 DNA reads TGTGCCAGCAGTCCCCTTTCAGCGAACAATGAGCAGTTCTTC. Translation gives CASSPLSANNEQFF. This rearrangement joins TRBV12-3 or TRBV12-4 to TRBJ2-1; D remains unclear. V was clipped by 5 bases and J by 5 bases, with 13 bases between them. The CDR3 runs to 14 residues.

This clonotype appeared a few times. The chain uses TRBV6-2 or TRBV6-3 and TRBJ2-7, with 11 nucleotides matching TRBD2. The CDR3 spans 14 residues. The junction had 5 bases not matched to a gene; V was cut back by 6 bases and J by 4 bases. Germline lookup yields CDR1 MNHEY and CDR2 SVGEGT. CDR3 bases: TGTGCCAGCAGCCATGGGACTAGCGGATACGAGCAGTACTTC. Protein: CASSHGTSGYEQYF.

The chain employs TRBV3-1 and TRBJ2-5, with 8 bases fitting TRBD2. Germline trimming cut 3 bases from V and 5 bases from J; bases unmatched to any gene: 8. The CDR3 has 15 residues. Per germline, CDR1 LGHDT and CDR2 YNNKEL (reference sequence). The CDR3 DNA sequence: TGTGCCAGCAGCCACGCACTAGCGGAAGGGGAGACCCAGTACTTC. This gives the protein CASSHALAEGETQYF.

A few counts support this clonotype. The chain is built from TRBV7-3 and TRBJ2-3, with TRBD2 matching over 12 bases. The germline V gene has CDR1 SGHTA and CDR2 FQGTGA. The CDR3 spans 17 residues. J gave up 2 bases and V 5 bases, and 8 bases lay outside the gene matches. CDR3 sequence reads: CASSPQGLAGFTDTQYF. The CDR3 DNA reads TGTGCCAGCAGCCCCCAGGGACTAGCGGGTTTCACAGATACGCAGTATTTT. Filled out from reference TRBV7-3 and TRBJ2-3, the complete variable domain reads GAGVSQTPSNKVTEKGKYVELRCDPISGHTALYWYRQSLGQGPEFLIYFQGTGAADDSGLPNDRFFAVRPEGSVSTLKIQRTERGDSAVYLCASSPQGLAGFTDTQYFGPGTRLTVL.

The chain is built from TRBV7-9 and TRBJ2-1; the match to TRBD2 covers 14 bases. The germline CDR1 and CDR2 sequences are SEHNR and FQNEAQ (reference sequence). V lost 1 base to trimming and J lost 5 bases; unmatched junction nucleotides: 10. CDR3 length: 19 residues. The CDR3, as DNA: TGTGCCAGCAGCTTAGTCTCGACTAGCGGGAGGGCCAGGGACAATGAGCAGTTCTTC. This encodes CASSLVSTSGRARDNEQFF.

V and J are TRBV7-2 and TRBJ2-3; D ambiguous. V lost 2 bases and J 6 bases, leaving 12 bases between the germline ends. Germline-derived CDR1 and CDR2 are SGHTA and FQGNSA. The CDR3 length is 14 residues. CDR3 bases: TGTGCCAGCAGCTTACAGCGTGTTTACGATACGCAGTATTTT. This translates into CASSLQRVYDTQYF.

This chain's CDR3 is CASSLGEHLNSPLHF. The CDR3 DNA reads as TGTGCCAGCAGCTTAGGTGAACACCTTAATTCACCCCTCCACTTT. The chain employs TRBV7-9 and TRBJ1-6, with unresolved D. The CDR3 is made up of 15 amino acids. V was cut by 1 base and J by 6 bases, with 10 bases left in between. From germline, CDR1 is SEHNR and CDR2 FQNEAQ (reference sequence).

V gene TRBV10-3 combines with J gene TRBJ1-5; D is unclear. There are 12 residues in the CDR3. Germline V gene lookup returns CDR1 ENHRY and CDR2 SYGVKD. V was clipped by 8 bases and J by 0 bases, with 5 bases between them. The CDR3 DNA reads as TGTGCCATCGGCAGTAGCAATCAGCCCCAGCATTTT. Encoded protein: CAIGSSNQPQHF.

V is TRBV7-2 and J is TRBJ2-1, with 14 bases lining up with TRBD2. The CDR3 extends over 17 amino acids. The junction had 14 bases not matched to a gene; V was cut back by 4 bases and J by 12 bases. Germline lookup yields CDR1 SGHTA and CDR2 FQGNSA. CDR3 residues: CASSSQPGLAGAAGQFF. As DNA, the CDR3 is TGTGCCAGCAGCTCACAACCGGGACTAGCGGGGGCGGCGGGGCAGTTCTTC.

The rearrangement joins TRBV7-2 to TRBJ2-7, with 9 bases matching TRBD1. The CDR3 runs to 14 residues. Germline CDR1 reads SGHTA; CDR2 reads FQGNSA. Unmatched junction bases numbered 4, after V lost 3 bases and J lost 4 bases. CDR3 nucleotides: TGTGCCAGCAGCTTCGACAGGGGGGCTTACGAGCAGTACTTC. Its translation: CASSFDRGAYEQYF.

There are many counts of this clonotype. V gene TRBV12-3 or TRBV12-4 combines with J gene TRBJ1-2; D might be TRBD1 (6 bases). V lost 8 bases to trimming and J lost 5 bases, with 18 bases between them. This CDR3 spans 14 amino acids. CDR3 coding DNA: TGTGCCAGCTTGGGGGCAGGGGCACTTTATGGCTACACCTTC. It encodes CASLGAGALYGYTF.